This paragraph reports one T cell receptor beta chain. Its antigen is unknown. This record belongs to a study of Ad26.COV2.S vaccination and SARS-CoV-2 variants. Study-wide results and caveats: Reported post-vaccination CD8+ and CD4+ T cell responses to spike showed substantial breadth.

The V gene lost 7 bases and the J gene lost 4 bases, with 7 bases spanning the gap. The CDR3 has 12 residues. Germline V gives CDR1 SNHLY, CDR2 FYNNEI. Sequenced by immunoSEQ multiplex PCR; TCRdb stores in-frame clones only, minus some. The sample consists of 450,000 to 550,000 clones, roughly 89% of them appearing once. Specified treatment: over 15 received Ad26.COV2.S at low or high dose, single or two shots; about 5 received placebo; per-sample allocation not given. At day 63 after the first vaccine or placebo injection, samples were drawn. The sequence was obtained from a person aged 18 to 65 who received the Ad26.COV2.S COVID-19 vaccine or a placebo. The chain is built from TRBV2 and TRBJ1-4; unclear D gene. The sequences come from peripheral blood, collected in a trial of Ad26.COV2.S vaccine versus placebo. DNA of the CDR3: TGTGCCAGCATGTGGGATAATGAAAAACTGTTTTTT. It encodes CASMWDNEKLFF.